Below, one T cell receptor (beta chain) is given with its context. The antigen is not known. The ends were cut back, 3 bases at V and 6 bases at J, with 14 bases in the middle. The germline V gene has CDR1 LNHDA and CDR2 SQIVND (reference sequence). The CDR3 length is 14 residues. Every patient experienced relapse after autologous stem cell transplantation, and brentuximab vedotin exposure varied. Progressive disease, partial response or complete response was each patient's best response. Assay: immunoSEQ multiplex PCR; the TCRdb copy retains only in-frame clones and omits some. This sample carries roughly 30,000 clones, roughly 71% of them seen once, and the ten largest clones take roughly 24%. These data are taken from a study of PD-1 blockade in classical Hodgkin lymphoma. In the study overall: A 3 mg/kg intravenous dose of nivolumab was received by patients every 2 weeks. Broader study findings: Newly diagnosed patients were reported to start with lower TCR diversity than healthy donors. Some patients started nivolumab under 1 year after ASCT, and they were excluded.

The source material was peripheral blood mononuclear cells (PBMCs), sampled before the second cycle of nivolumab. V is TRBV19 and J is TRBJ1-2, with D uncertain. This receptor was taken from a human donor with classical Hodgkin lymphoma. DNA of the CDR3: TGTGCCAGTAGTATTATAGCTACTAAAAATGGCTACACCTTC. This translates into CASSIIATKNGYTF.